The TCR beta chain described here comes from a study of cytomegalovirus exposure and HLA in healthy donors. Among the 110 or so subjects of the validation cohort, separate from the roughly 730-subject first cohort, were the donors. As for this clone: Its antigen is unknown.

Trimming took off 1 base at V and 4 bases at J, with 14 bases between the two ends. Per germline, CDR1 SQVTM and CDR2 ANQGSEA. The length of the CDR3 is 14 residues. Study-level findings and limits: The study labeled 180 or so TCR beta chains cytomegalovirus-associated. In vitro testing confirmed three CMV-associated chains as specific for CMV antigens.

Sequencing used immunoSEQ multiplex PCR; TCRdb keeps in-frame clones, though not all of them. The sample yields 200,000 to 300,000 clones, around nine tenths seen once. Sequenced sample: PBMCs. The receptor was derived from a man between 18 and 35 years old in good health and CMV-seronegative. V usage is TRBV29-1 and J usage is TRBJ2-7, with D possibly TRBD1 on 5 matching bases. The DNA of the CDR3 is TGCAGCGTTGAAGGCCAGGGATGGGATTACGAGCAGTACTTC. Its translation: CSVEGQGWDYEQYF.